This TCR beta chain was identified in a study of blood T cell repertoires in COVID-19. The CDR3 is made up of 13 amino acids. The V end lost 2 bases, the J end lost 4 bases, and 6 bases lay between the germline ends. Germline CDR1 LNHNV, CDR2 YYDKDF (reference sequence). Adults between about 18 and 95 years of age took part from 24 US areas. Methods used by the authors: Estimated nucleated cell counts came from reference gene primer amplification. Profiling relied on immunoSEQ multiplex PCR, and the TCRdb table lists in-frame clones only, not all of them. That table is the source of V, J and clone size, and D and trimming were worked out from the DNA. The table records around 300,000 clones, around 90% of them present only once.

The chain combines TRBV15 with TRBJ2-1, with TRBD1 as a possible D gene (5 bases). The sequence came from a woman under 30 with acute COVID-19. Sequencing was carried out using PBMCs or T cells enriched from blood (not recorded which). The CDR3 spells CATSRQGYNEQFF. The CDR3 nucleotides are TGTGCCACCAGCAGACAGGGTTACAATGAGCAGTTCTTC.